Shown below are 7 T cell receptor beta chains from a single sample sequenced in a study of PD-1 and CTLA-4 blockade in melanoma. Profiling relied on immunoSEQ multiplex PCR, and the TCRdb table lists in-frame clones only, not all of them. The table has over 15,000 clones, approximately 70% seen once; the top ten hold 11% to 15%. The sequenced sample was CD8+ T cells from peripheral blood, obtained from a patient given anti-PD-1 treatment. These TCRs come from a human donor with melanoma.

The rearrangement links TRBV20-1 to TRBJ2-1, with 7 bases fitting TRBD2. V trimming: 3 bases; J trimming: 2 bases; junction bases outside the gene matches: 4. The CDR3 consists of 14 residues. Germline V gene data show CDR1 as DFQATT and CDR2 as SNEGSKA (reference sequence). CDR3 loop: CSASRAGPYNEQFF. Written as DNA, the CDR3 is TGCAGTGCTAGTCGAGCGGGACCCTACAATGAGCAGTTCTTC.

V gene TRBV5-1 combines with J gene TRBJ2-3; no clear D gene. V lost 4 bases to trimming and J lost 4 bases, with 13 bases between them. Germline V CDR1 and CDR2: SGHRS, YFSETQ. CDR3 length equals 14 residues. The CDR3 sequence: CASSPVVKPDTQYF. DNA for the CDR3: TGCGCCAGCAGCCCTGTAGTTAAACCAGATACGCAGTATTTT.

The chain has TRBV7-9 and TRBJ1-2, with TRBD1 matching 9 bases. The CDR3 has 17 amino acids. Germline V lookup: CDR1 SEHNR, CDR2 FQNEAQ (reference sequence). With V trimmed by 4 bases and J by 4 bases, 13 bases remained unmatched. The CDR3: CASSSLGQGPHPYGYTF. CDR3 bases: TGTGCCAGCAGCTCCCTGGGACAGGGCCCACACCCCTATGGCTACACCTTC.

The sample holds a few counts of this clone. This sequence joins TRBV6-6 and TRBJ1-2; TRBD1 is a possible D gene (5 bases). Germline CDR1 MNHNY, CDR2 SVGAGI (reference sequence). CDR3 length equals 14 residues. V was clipped by 4 bases and J by 5 bases, with 14 bases between them. The CDR3 sequence: CASSSSGTLYGYTF. As DNA, the CDR3 is TGTGCCAGCAGTTCATCCGGGACCTTGTATGGCTACACCTTC.

V is TRBV11-2 and J is TRBJ1-1; the D gene is possibly TRBD1 (6 bases). V lost 5 bases and J 2 bases, leaving 12 bases between the germline ends. The CDR3 is 14 amino acids. Germline assignment: CDR1 SGHAT and CDR2 FQNNGV. The CDR3 reads CASSPQGSNTEAFF. The CDR3 DNA follows: TGTGCCAGCAGCCCCCAGGGGAGCAACACTGAAGCTTTCTTT.

In DNA form, the CDR3 reads TGTGCCAGCAGCCCTAGACGGCACTCTGGAAACACCATATATTTT. Protein sequence: CASSPRRHSGNTIYF. The rearrangement links TRBV9 to TRBJ1-3; D gene unclear. With 4 bases removed from V and 0 bases from J, the gap between germline ends came to 11 bases. Germline V lookup: CDR1 SGDLS, CDR2 YYNGEE. The CDR3 has 15 residues.

Note on this clone: A much larger clone differs by one base, so this may be a read error. The chain joins TRBV12-3 or TRBV12-4 to TRBJ2-5, with no clear D. CDR3 length: 11 amino acids. Deletions cut 1 base from V and 5 bases from J, with 2 bases between. The CDR3: CASSLGETQYF. As DNA, the CDR3 is TGTGCCAGCAGTTTAGGGGAGACCCAGTACTTC.